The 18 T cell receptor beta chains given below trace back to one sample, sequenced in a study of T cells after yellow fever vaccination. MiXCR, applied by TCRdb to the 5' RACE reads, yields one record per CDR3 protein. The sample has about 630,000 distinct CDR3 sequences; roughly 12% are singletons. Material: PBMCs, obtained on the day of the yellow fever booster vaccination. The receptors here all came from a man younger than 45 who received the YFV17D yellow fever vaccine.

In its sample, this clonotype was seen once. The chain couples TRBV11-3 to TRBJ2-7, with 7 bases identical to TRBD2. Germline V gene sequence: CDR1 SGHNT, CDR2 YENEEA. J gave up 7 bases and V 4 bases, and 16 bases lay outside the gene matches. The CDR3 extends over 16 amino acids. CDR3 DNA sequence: TGTGCCAGCAGCTCATCCTATGGGGCGGGAGCTCGAGAGCAGTACTTC. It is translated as CASSSSYGAGAREQYF.

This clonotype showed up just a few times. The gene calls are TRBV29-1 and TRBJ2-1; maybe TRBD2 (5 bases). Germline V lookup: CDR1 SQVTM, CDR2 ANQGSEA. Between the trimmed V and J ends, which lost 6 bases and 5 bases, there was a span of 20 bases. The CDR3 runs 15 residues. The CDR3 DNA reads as TGCAGCGTCGCAAAGCGGCTAGTGGAGGACAATGAGCAGTTCTTC. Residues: CSVAKRLVEDNEQFF.

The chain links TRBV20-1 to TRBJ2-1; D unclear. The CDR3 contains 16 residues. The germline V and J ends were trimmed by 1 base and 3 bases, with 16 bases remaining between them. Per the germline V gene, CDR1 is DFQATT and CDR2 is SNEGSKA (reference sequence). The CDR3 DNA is TGCAGTGCTAGAGTTGTGGGCGCCCCCTTCTACAATGAGCAGTTCTTC. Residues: CSARVVGAPFYNEQFF.

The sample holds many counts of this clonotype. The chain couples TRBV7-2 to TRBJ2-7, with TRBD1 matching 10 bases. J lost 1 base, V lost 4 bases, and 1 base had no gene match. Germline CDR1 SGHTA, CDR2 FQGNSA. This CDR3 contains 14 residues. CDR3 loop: CASSSDRGSYEQYF. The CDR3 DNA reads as TGTGCCAGCAGCTCGGACAGGGGGTCCTACGAGCAGTACTTC. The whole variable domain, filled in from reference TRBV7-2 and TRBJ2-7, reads GAGVSQSPSNKVTEKGKDVELRCDPISGHTALYWYRQSLGQGLEFLIYFQGNSAPDKSGLPSDRFSAERTGGSVSTLTIQRTQQEDSAVYLCASSSDRGSYEQYFGPGTRLTVT.

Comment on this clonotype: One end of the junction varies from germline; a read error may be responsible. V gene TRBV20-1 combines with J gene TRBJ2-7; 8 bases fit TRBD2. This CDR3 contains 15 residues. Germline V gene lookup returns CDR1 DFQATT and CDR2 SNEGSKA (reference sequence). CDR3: CSARGISGSGYEQYF. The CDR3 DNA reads TGCAGCGCTAGAGGGATCAGCGGGAGCGGCTACGAGCAGTACTTC.

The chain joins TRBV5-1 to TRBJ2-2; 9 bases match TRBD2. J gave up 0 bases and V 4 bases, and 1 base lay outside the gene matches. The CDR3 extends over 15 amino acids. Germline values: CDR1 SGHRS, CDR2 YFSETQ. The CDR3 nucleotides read TGCGCCAGCAGCATAGCGGGAGCGAACACCGGGGAGCTGTTTTTT. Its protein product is CASSIAGANTGELFF.

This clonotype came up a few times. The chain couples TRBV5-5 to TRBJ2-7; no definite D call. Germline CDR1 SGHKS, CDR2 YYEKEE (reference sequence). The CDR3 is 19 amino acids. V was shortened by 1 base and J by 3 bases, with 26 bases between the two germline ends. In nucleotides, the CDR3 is TGTGCCAGCAGCTTGACCCTCACCGTTGGTCTAGGAAGAAACTACGAGCAGTACTTC. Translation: CASSLTLTVGLGRNYEQYF.

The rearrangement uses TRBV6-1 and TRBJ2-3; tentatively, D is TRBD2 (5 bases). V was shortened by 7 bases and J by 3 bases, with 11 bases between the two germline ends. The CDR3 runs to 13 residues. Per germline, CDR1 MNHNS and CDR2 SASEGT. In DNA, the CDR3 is TGTGCCAGCACCAATCCGGGGACAGATACGCAGTATTTT. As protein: CASTNPGTDTQYF.

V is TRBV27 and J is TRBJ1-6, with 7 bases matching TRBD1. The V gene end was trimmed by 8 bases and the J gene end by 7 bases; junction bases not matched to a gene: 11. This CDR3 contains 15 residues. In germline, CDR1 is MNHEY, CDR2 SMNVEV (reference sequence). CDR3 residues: CASCSGDSLNSPLHF. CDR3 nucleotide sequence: TGTGCCAGCTGTTCCGGGGACAGCTTGAATTCACCCCTCCACTTT.

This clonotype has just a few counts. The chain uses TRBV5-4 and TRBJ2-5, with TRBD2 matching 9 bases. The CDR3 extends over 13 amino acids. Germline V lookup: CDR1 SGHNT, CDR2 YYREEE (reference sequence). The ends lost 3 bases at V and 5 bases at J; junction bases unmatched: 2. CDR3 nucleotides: TGTGCCAGCAGCTGGGGGACTAGCGAGACCCAGTACTTC. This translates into CASSWGTSETQYF. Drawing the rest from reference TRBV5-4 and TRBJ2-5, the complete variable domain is ETGVTQSPTHLIKTRGQQVTLRCSSQSGHNTVSWYQQALGQGPQFIFQYYREEENGRGNFPPRFSGLQFPNYSSELNVNALELDDSALYLCASSWGTSETQYFGPGTRLLVL.

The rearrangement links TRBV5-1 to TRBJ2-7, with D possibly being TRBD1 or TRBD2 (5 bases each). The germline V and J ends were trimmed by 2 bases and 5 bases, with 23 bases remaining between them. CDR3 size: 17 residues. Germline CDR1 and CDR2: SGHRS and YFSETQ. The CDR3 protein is CASSLTHLRGVRNEQYF. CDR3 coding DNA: TGCGCCAGCAGCTTAACCCATTTAAGGGGAGTGAGAAACGAGCAGTACTTC. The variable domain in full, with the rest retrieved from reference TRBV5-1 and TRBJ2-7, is KAGVTQTPRYLIKTRGQQVTLSCSPISGHRSVSWYQQTPGQGLQFLFEYFSETQRNKGNFPGRFSGRQFSNSRSEMNVSTLELGDSALYLCASSLTHLRGVRNEQYFGPGTRLTVT.

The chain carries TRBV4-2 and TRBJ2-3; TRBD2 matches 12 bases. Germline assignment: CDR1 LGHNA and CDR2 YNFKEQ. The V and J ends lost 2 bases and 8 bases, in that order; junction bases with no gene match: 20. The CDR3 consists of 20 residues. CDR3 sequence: CASSQYNLRTSGEKGGTQYF. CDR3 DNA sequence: TGTGCCAGCAGCCAATATAACCTTAGGACTAGCGGGGAGAAGGGGGGTACGCAGTATTTT.

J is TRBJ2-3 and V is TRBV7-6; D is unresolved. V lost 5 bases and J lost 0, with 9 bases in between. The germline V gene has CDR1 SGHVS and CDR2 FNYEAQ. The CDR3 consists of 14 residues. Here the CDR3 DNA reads TGTGCCAGCAGCCCAGTACCTAGCACAGATACGCAGTATTTT. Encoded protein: CASSPVPSTDTQYF. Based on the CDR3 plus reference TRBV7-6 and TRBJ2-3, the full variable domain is GAGVSQSPRYKVTKRGQDVALRCDPISGHVSLYWYRQALGQGPEFLTYFNYEAQQDKSGLPNDRFSAERPEGSISTLTIQRTEQRDSAMYRCASSPVPSTDTQYFGPGTRLTVL.

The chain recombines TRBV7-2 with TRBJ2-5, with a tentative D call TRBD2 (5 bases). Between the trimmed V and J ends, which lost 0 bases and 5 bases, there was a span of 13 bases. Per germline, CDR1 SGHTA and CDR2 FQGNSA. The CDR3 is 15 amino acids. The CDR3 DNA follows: TGTGCCAGCAGCTTAGCAAATAGCGCTTGGGAGACCCAGTACTTC. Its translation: CASSLANSAWETQYF. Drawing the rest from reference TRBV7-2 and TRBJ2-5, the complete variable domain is GAGVSQSPSNKVTEKGKDVELRCDPISGHTALYWYRQSLGQGLEFLIYFQGNSAPDKSGLPSDRFSAERTGGSVSTLTIQRTQQEDSAVYLCASSLANSAWETQYFGPGTRLLVL.

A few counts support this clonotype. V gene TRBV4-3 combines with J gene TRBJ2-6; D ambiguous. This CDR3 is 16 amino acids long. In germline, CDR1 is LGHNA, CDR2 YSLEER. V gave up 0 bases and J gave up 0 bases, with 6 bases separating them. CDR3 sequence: CASSQDFYSGANVLTF. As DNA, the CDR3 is TGCGCCAGCAGCCAAGATTTCTACTCTGGGGCCAACGTCCTGACTTTC.

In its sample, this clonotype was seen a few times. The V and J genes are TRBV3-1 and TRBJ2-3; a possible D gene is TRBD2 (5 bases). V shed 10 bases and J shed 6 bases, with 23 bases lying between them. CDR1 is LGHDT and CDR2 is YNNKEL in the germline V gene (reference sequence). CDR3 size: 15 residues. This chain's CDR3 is CATCRGSYERDTQYF. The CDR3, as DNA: TGTGCCACCTGCCGCGGGTCCTATGAAAGGGATACGCAGTATTTT.

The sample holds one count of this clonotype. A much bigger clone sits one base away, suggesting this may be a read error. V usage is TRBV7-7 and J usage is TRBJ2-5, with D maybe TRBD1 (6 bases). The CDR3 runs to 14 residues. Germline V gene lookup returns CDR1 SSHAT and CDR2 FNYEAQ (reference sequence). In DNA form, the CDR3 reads TGTTCCAGCAGCTTAGGGGGAGTGGGGGAGACCCAGTACTTC. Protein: CSSSLGGVGETQYF.

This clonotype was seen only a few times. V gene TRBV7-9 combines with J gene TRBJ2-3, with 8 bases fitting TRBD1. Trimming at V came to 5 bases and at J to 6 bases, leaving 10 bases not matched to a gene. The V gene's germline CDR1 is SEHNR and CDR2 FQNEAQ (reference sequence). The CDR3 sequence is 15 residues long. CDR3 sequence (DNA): TGTGCCAGCAGCACGACAGGGGCTCCTCCCGATACGCAGTATTTT. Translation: CASSTTGAPPDTQYF.